These 17 T cell receptor beta chains originate from one sample sequenced in a study of CD8 T cells in acute hepatitis C reinfection. Described time point: naive CD8 control sorted from an acute-time-point sample. Sequenced by immunoSEQ multiplex PCR; TCRdb stores in-frame clones only, minus some. Among fewer than 40,000 clones listed, 80% to 90% were seen once. The specimen sequenced was naive CD8+ T cells from PBMCs. Every receptor here comes from a woman aged 18-29 years who spontaneously cleared hepatitis C infection.

V gene TRBV5-4 combines with J gene TRBJ2-1, with D perhaps matching TRBD1 (6 bases). Trimming took 0 bases from V and 8 from J, leaving 6 bases between them. CDR1 is SGHNT, CDR2 YYREEE, per germline (reference sequence). The CDR3 spans 12 residues. The CDR3 reads CASSLEGDEQFF. The CDR3 coding sequence is TGTGCCAGCAGCTTGGAGGGGGATGAGCAGTTCTTC.

This clone has only one observation. The chain is built from TRBV9 and TRBJ2-7; possibly TRBD2 for D (6 bases). Trimming left V 0 bases short and J 4 bases short, with 11 bases between. The CDR3 runs to 14 residues. Germline assignment: CDR1 SGDLS and CDR2 YYNGEE. The CDR3 loop is CASSVGGMGYEQYF. CDR3 nucleotide sequence: TGTGCCAGCAGCGTAGGCGGGATGGGTTACGAGCAGTACTTC.

V is TRBV25-1 and J is TRBJ2-1; TRBD2 might be the D (6 bases). There are 15 residues in the CDR3. V dropped 7 bases and J dropped 6 bases, with 19 bases sitting between them. Germline assignment: CDR1 MGHDK and CDR2 SYGVNS. As DNA, the CDR3 is TGTGCCAGCACCCATACCGATTTCGGGGGCAATGAGCAGTTCTTC. Its translation is CASTHTDFGGNEQFF.

V is TRBV30 and J is TRBJ2-7; the D is unclear. Trimming took 6 bases from V and 5 from J, leaving 23 bases between them. The germline CDR1 and CDR2 sequences are GTSNPN and SVGIG (reference sequence). The CDR3 length is 15 residues. In DNA, the CDR3 is TGTGCCTGCTTGATCGTAGGCGAGGATTCCGACGAGCAGTACTTC. Its translation: CACLIVGEDSDEQYF.

V is TRBV7-3 and J is TRBJ2-2; 10 nucleotides match TRBD2. This CDR3 contains 16 residues. Trimming at V came to 3 bases and at J to 5 bases, leaving 6 bases not matched to a gene. Looked up from germline, CDR1 is SGHTA and CDR2 is FQGTGA. This CDR3 is CASSFPGLALTGELFF. The DNA for the CDR3 is TGTGCCAGCAGCTTTCCGGGACTAGCGCTGACCGGGGAGCTGTTTTTT.

This chain uses TRBV7-3 with TRBJ2-3; TRBD2 agrees at 12 bases. Germline V lookup: CDR1 SGHTA, CDR2 FQGTGA. The length of the CDR3 is 15 residues. Trimming cost V 6 bases and J 2 bases; bases outside gene matches: 3. CDR3 bases: TGTGCCAGCAGACTAGCGGGGGGCTCCACAGATACGCAGTATTTT. Translating gives CASRLAGGSTDTQYF.

CDR3 in DNA: TGTGCCAGCACCCTAATAGCAGACTCCTACGAGCAGTACTTC. Its translation is CASTLIADSYEQYF. The V call is TRBV28, the J call TRBJ2-7; D is ambiguous. The CDR3 runs 14 residues. Trimming left V 7 bases short and J 0 bases short, with 13 bases between. Germline-derived CDR1 and CDR2 are MDHEN and SYDVKM.

J is TRBJ1-3 and V is TRBV7-9; 9 nucleotides align to TRBD1. The CDR3 loop spans 18 amino acids. Losses at the gene ends were 2 bases for V and 3 bases for J; bases not matched to a gene: 11. Germline CDR1 is SEHNR and CDR2 is FQNEAQ (reference sequence). CDR3: CASSLTPTGGRDGNTIYF. CDR3 nucleotides: TGTGCCAGCAGCTTAACGCCGACAGGGGGTCGGGATGGAAACACCATATATTTT. Filled out from reference TRBV7-9 and TRBJ1-3, the complete variable domain reads DTGVSQNPRHKITKRGQNVTFRCDPISEHNRLYWYRQTLGQGPEFLTYFQNEAQLEKSRLLSDRFSAERPKGSFSTLEIQRTEQGDSAMYLCASSLTPTGGRDGNTIYFGEGSWLTVV.

This clone appeared a single time. V gene TRBV6-5 combines with J gene TRBJ2-7; D is possibly TRBD1 or TRBD2 (5 bases each). The CDR3 is 11 residues long. V gave up 7 bases and J gave up 7 bases, with 11 bases separating them. Germline-derived CDR1 and CDR2 are MNHEY and SVGAGI. CDR3 region: CASTPWGEQYF. CDR3 DNA sequence: TGTGCCAGCACCCCCTGGGGGGAGCAGTACTTC.

The chain carries TRBV19 and TRBJ1-2; 9 positions match TRBD1. The germline gives CDR1 LNHDA, CDR2 SQIVND (reference sequence). The trim removed 7 bases at V and 7 bases at J, leaving 13 bases unmatched. The CDR3 is 15 residues long. The CDR3 protein is CASIRTGATPFGYTF. The DNA of the CDR3 is TGTGCCAGTATTAGGACAGGGGCGACACCTTTTGGCTACACCTTC.

The V call is TRBV7-8, the J call TRBJ2-6, with TRBD2 matching 10 bases. CDR3 length equals 21 residues. Germline CDR1 SGHVS, CDR2 FQNEAQ. The trim removed 5 bases at V and 0 bases at J, leaving 16 bases unmatched. The CDR3 reads CASSANTGTSVPPSGANVLTF. In DNA form, the CDR3 reads TGTGCCAGCAGCGCAAACACCGGGACTAGCGTCCCCCCCTCTGGGGCCAACGTCCTGACTTTC.

The rearrangement uses TRBV29-1 and TRBJ2-7; tentatively, D is TRBD2 (7 bases). The germline CDR1 and CDR2 sequences are SQVTM and ANQGSEA. CDR3 length equals 13 residues. Trimming shortened V by 1 base and J by 7 bases, and 14 bases separated the two germline ends. The CDR3 DNA reads TGCAGCGTTGAAGGAGGGGGAGGGGATGAGCAGTACTTC. It yields the protein CSVEGGGGDEQYF.

This chain's CDR3 is CASSLDGPTYNEQFF. The CDR3 DNA is TGTGCCAGCAGCTTAGACGGGCCAACCTACAATGAGCAGTTCTTC. J is TRBJ2-1 and V is TRBV7-2; D remains unclear. Germline V gives CDR1 SGHTA, CDR2 FQGNSA. This CDR3 is built from 15 residues. The V end was cut by 1 base, the J end by 2 bases, with 9 bases between.

The J gene is TRBJ1-5, the V gene TRBV6-5, with 7 bases identical to TRBD1. Per the germline V gene, CDR1 is MNHEY and CDR2 is SVGAGI. J gave up 1 base and V 5 bases, and 5 bases lay outside the gene matches. This CDR3 has 15 residues. CDR3 nucleotides: TGTGCCAGCAGTCAGGGACAGATAAGCAATCAGCCCCAGCATTTT. This encodes CASSQGQISNQPQHF.

This chain's CDR3 is CASSYSTYNEQFF. The CDR3, as DNA: TGTGCCAGCAGTTACTCGACTTACAATGAGCAGTTCTTC. The V gene is TRBV6-5, the J gene TRBJ2-1; D ambiguous. The CDR3 runs to 13 residues. Between the trimmed V and J ends, which lost 0 bases and 4 bases, there was a span of 4 bases. In germline, CDR1 is MNHEY, CDR2 SVGAGI.

The CDR3 nucleotides are TGTGCCAGCAGCCGCGGGACCGGGGAGCTGTTTTTT. Encoded protein: CASSRGTGELFF. The rearrangement joins TRBV11-2 to TRBJ2-2; possible D gene TRBD2, 5 bases. The V and J ends lost 5 bases and 5 bases respectively, with 6 bases between them. The CDR3 runs 12 residues. CDR1 is SGHAT, CDR2 FQNNGV, per germline.

The V and J genes are TRBV27 and TRBJ2-7; 7 nucleotides match TRBD1. Germline lookup yields CDR1 MNHEY and CDR2 SMNVEV (reference sequence). The CDR3 spans 14 residues. Germline trimming cut 8 bases from V and 2 bases from J; bases unmatched to any gene: 9. CDR3 sequence: CASAPRGSAYEQYF. In nucleotides, the CDR3 is TGTGCCAGCGCCCCCAGGGGGTCCGCCTACGAGCAGTACTTC.